This T cell receptor (beta chain) was retrieved from a study of patients with pleural tuberculosis (dated by TCRdb to the mid-2010s). The CDR3 measures 14 amino acids from cysteine to phenylalanine. This entry keeps only the CDR3 DNA: 42 bases, framed from base 1. The junction carries 13 bases between V and J, which are trimmed by 1 base and 6 bases respectively. CDR1 and CDR2, looked up from the germline V gene (reference sequence), are MNHNY and SVGAGI. Sequencing used an Illumina Genome Analyzer IIx. In TCRdb, the public reads were trimmed at Q25 with fastp and aligned with MiXCR, with productive beta chains retained. Each record represents a unique CDR3 protein, reported with the most common genes and DNA among its rows. In all, the sample holds 25,000 to 30,000 distinct CDR3 sequences, and roughly 18% of those were seen once. The ten largest clones take up 3.5% to 4.5% of the sample. Many counts were recorded for this clonotype. Its specific antigen is unknown. No per-base quality is available; no much larger clone lies one base away.

The sample taken for sequencing was peripheral blood. This sequence originates from a human donor with pleural tuberculosis. The sequence links TRBV6-6 to TRBJ2-7; TRBD1 could be the D gene, as 6 bases match. Here is the DNA: TGTGCCAGCAGTTACTTCTCAGGGGCCACCGAGCAGTACTTC. This is translated as CASSYFSGATEQYF.